A single sample is the source of the 27 T cell receptor beta chains below, sequenced in a study of blood T cell repertoires in COVID-19. Only in-frame clones appear in the TCRdb table, and some are missing; sequencing was by immunoSEQ multiplex PCR. The table shows around 39,000 clones, with roughly 90% occurring only once. The sample consisted of peripheral blood. These receptors were taken from a man aged 70-80 years with acute or convalescent COVID-19.

V is TRBV6-5 and J is TRBJ2-3, with a possible D match to TRBD2 (6 bases). There are 14 residues in the CDR3. V lost 5 bases and J lost 3, with 12 bases in between. CDR1 is MNHEY, CDR2 SVGAGI, per germline. The CDR3 region has the DNA TGTGCCAGCAGTACCGGGAGTGGGACAGATACGCAGTATTTT. It translates to CASSTGSGTDTQYF.

About this clone: This sample includes further DNA sequences coding for the same CDR3. The chain links TRBV18 to TRBJ2-3; 11 bases agree with TRBD1. Germline V gene lookup returns CDR1 KGHSH and CDR2 LQKENI. The CDR3 is 16 amino acids. The V gene end was trimmed by 2 bases and the J gene end by 2 bases; junction bases not matched to a gene: 3. The DNA for the CDR3 is TGTGCCAGCTCACCAGGGACAGGGGGTTCCACAGATACGCAGTATTTT. It codes for CASSPGTGGSTDTQYF.

This chain joins TRBV7-9 and TRBJ2-1; 8 bases are a match to TRBD2. The CDR3 spans 19 residues. Trimming removed 1 base from V and 0 bases from J; junction bases left unmatched: 11. CDR1 is SEHNR, CDR2 FQNEAQ, per germline (reference sequence). CDR3 loop: CASSLELAVFQSSYNEQFF. CDR3 in DNA: TGTGCCAGCAGCTTAGAACTAGCGGTATTCCAGAGCTCCTACAATGAGCAGTTCTTC.

The chain joins TRBV15 to TRBJ2-5, with D perhaps TRBD1 (6 bases). The length of the CDR3 is 13 residues. The germline V gene encodes CDR1 LNHNV and CDR2 YYDKDF (reference sequence). Trimming removed 1 base at V and 4 bases at J, with 7 bases between. The CDR3 DNA reads TGTGCCACCAGCAGAGTAGGGGGAGAGACCCAGTACTTC. Translated: CATSRVGGETQYF.

The chain is built from TRBV9 and TRBJ2-5; D perhaps matches TRBD2 (6 bases). The CDR3 loop spans 13 amino acids. Germline CDR1 and CDR2: SGDLS and YYNGEE. Between the trimmed V and J ends, which lost 3 bases and 9 bases, there was a span of 15 bases. In DNA form, the CDR3 reads TGTGCCAGCAGCGGCGTGGGGGGTCTTTCCCAGTACTTC. Translating it yields CASSGVGGLSQYF.

The V gene is TRBV7-3, the J gene TRBJ2-7; the match to TRBD2 covers 7 bases. V trimming: 4 bases; J trimming: 3 bases; junction bases outside the gene matches: 9. The CDR3 runs 15 residues. The germline V gene has CDR1 SGHTA and CDR2 FQGTGA. The CDR3 coding sequence is TGTGCCAGCAGCTATATGGCGGGGGAACTCTACGAGCAGTACTTC. Translation: CASSYMAGELYEQYF. Supplemented by reference TRBV7-3 and TRBJ2-7, the full variable domain reads GAGVSQTPSNKVTEKGKYVELRCDPISGHTALYWYRQSLGQGPEFLIYFQGTGAADDSGLPNDRFFAVRPEGSVSTLKIQRTERGDSAVYLCASSYMAGELYEQYFGPGTRLTVT.

This rearrangement joins TRBV10-3 to TRBJ1-4; 7 bases are shared with TRBD1. V shed 5 bases and J 5 bases; nucleotides not matched to a gene: 5. The CDR3 spans 14 residues. Germline CDR1 ENHRY, CDR2 SYGVKD. In nucleotides, the CDR3 is TGTGCCATCAGTCCGGGACAGTCCAATGAAAAACTGTTTTTT. Protein product: CAISPGQSNEKLFF.

This rearrangement joins TRBV5-8 to TRBJ1-4, with 9 positions matching TRBD1. This CDR3 comprises 15 residues. The V gene end was trimmed by 3 bases and the J gene end by 3 bases; junction bases not matched to a gene: 3. Germline V gene sequence: CDR1 SGHTS, CDR2 YDEGEE. The DNA of the CDR3 is TGTGCCAGCAGCTCACAGGGGGCAGCTAATGAAAAACTGTTTTTT. Protein sequence: CASSSQGAANEKLFF.

The chain has TRBV7-2 and TRBJ1-1; possibly TRBD1 for D (5 bases). Germline V CDR1 and CDR2: SGHTA, FQGNSA. The CDR3 contains 13 residues. V dropped 3 bases and J dropped 11 bases, with 16 bases sitting between them. For the CDR3, the DNA is TGTGCCAGCAGCTTGGTGGGACTTCCAGAGGCTTTCTTT. Amino acids: CASSLVGLPEAFF.

J is TRBJ2-5 and V is TRBV19, with D possibly matching TRBD1 (6 bases). The germline CDR1 and CDR2 sequences are LNHDA and SQIVND (reference sequence). The V end lost 3 bases, the J end lost 5 bases, and 13 bases lay between the germline ends. This CDR3 region has 14 residues. Written as DNA, the CDR3 is TGTGCCAGTAGTATCGGGCAGGGGATCGAGACCCAGTACTTC. The encoded protein is CASSIGQGIETQYF. The complete variable domain, with remaining parts taken from reference TRBV19 and TRBJ2-5, reads DGGITQSPKYLFRKEGQNVTLSCEQNLNHDAMYWYRQDPGQGLRLIYYSQIVNDFQKGDIAEGYSVSREKKESFPLTVTSAQKNPTAFYLCASSIGQGIETQYFGPGTRLLVL.

The chain has TRBV5-4 and TRBJ1-1; possibly TRBD1 for D (5 bases). The germline gives CDR1 SGHNT, CDR2 YYREEE (reference sequence). This CDR3 comprises 17 residues. With 0 bases removed from V and 2 bases from J, the gap between germline ends came to 17 bases. Here the CDR3 reads CASSLERGIAPNTEAFF. The CDR3 coding sequence is TGTGCCAGCAGCTTGGAGCGGGGGATTGCGCCAAACACTGAAGCTTTCTTT.

This chain uses TRBV5-1 with TRBJ2-3; tentatively, D is TRBD2 (6 bases). The CDR3 is 14 residues long. Germline V gene lookup returns CDR1 SGHRS and CDR2 YFSETQ. The V gene lost 1 base and the J gene lost 5 bases, with 11 bases spanning the gap. CDR3 residues: CASSLRESLDTQYF. The CDR3 DNA sequence: TGCGCCAGCAGCTTGCGGGAGTCCCTAGATACGCAGTATTTT.

This chain links TRBV20-1 with TRBJ1-1; no clear D gene. Germline V gives CDR1 DFQATT, CDR2 SNEGSKA (reference sequence). Trimming took off 6 bases at V and 4 bases at J, with 9 bases between the two ends. The CDR3 consists of 11 residues. As DNA, the CDR3 is TGCAGTGCCCTGGGAGTCACTGAAGCTTTCTTT. This sequence encodes CSALGVTEAFF.

This clone came up once. This chain links TRBV7-2 with TRBJ2-7, with TRBD1 as a possible D gene (5 bases). V gave up 2 bases and J gave up 6 bases, with 14 bases separating them. Germline CDR1 is SGHTA and CDR2 is FQGNSA. The CDR3 loop spans 14 amino acids. For the CDR3, the DNA is TGTGCCAGCAGCTTACCAGGGTACTCGGGCGAGCAGTACTTC. This codes for CASSLPGYSGEQYF.

This rearrangement joins TRBV2 to TRBJ1-3, with a tentative D call TRBD1 (6 bases). The V gene lost 5 bases and the J gene lost 0 bases, with 11 bases spanning the gap. This CDR3 is built from 15 residues. Germline V gene sequence: CDR1 SNHLY, CDR2 FYNNEI. CDR3 coding DNA: TGTGCCAGCAGTCGACAGGTTATCTCTGGAAACACCATATATTTT. Its translation: CASSRQVISGNTIYF.

In DNA form, the CDR3 reads TGTGCCAGCAGTCAACAGTTCTTCTATGGCTACACCTTC. Amino acid sequence: CASSQQFFYGYTF. The chain carries TRBV12-3 or TRBV12-4 and TRBJ1-2; D unresolved. There are 13 residues in the CDR3. Trimming took off 5 bases at V and 4 bases at J, with 11 bases between the two ends.

The chain carries TRBV3-1 (or the pseudogene TRBV3-2) and TRBJ2-1; D is perhaps TRBD2 (6 bases). This CDR3 is built from 18 residues. V was pared by 8 bases and J by 8 bases, with 31 bases between. Germline loops: CDR1 LGHDT, CDR2 YNNKEL (reference sequence). The CDR3 DNA reads as TGTGCCAGCTGTGCACTGAATCCCCGGGGCGGGAAGGAGGATGAGCAGTTCTTC. As protein: CASCALNPRGGKEDEQFF.

This clone was recorded a few times. The chain recombines TRBV19 with TRBJ1-2; 7 bases map to TRBD1. Trimming at V came to 7 bases and at J to 1 base, leaving 9 bases not matched to a gene. The germline V gene encodes CDR1 LNHDA and CDR2 SQIVND (reference sequence). The CDR3 is 15 residues long. This chain's CDR3 is CASTIATGNNYGYTF. The CDR3, as DNA: TGTGCCAGTACTATCGCGACAGGGAATAACTATGGCTACACCTTC.

CDR3 sequence (DNA): TGTGCCAGCAGCCCTCGGGTCTTTTCAACTGAAGCTTTCTTT. Residues: CASSPRVFSTEAFF. The rearrangement uses TRBV9 and TRBJ1-1; no clear D gene. The CDR3 length is 14 residues. Germline V gene sequence: CDR1 SGDLS, CDR2 YYNGEE. Deletions cut 4 bases from V and 5 bases from J, with 15 bases between.

This chain joins TRBV6-1 and TRBJ1-5; 7 nucleotides line up with TRBD1. Germline assignment: CDR1 MNHNS and CDR2 SASEGT. This CDR3 has 16 residues. Germline trimming cut 2 bases from V and 4 bases from J; bases unmatched to any gene: 8. CDR3 sequence (DNA): TGTGCCAGCAGTGAATCTTGGAGGGGGCGGAATCAGCCCCAGCATTTT. Translated: CASSESWRGRNQPQHF.

The J gene is TRBJ1-1, the V gene TRBV11-3; 8 bases align to TRBD1. Per the germline V gene, CDR1 is SGHNT and CDR2 is YENEEA. Losses at the gene ends were 5 bases for V and 1 base for J; bases not matched to a gene: 6. CDR3 length: 15 residues. CDR3 nucleotide sequence: TGTGCCAGCAGCCCCCGGACAGGGAAGAACACTGAAGCTTTCTTT. Translation gives CASSPRTGKNTEAFF.

The V gene is TRBV11-3, the J gene TRBJ2-1; the D gene is possibly TRBD2 (6 bases). Germline V gives CDR1 SGHNT, CDR2 YENEEA. The V end lost 0 bases, the J end lost 7 bases, and 10 bases lay between the germline ends. The CDR3 is 14 residues long. CDR3 residues: CASSLEPGDNEQFF. The CDR3 DNA is TGTGCCAGCAGCTTAGAGCCGGGGGATAATGAGCAGTTCTTC.

The chain links TRBV6-1 to TRBJ2-1; D is perhaps TRBD2 (6 bases). Germline V gene data show CDR1 as MNHNS and CDR2 as SASEGT. Between the trimmed V and J ends, which lost 4 bases and 6 bases, there was a span of 25 bases. This CDR3 is built from 18 residues. This CDR3 is CASSVASAGGALRNEQFF. CDR3 bases: TGTGCCAGCAGTGTAGCATCAGCGGGTGGGGCCCTTCGCAATGAGCAGTTCTTC.

The chain carries TRBV7-2 and TRBJ2-5, with TRBD2 matching 11 bases. Trimming took 5 bases from V and 5 from J; bases not matched to a gene: 7. This CDR3 spans 15 amino acids. Germline V gene sequence: CDR1 SGHTA, CDR2 FQGNSA. The CDR3 sequence is CASSRSGRALETQYF. The CDR3 DNA sequence: TGTGCCAGCAGCCGTAGCGGGAGGGCCTTGGAGACCCAGTACTTC.

The gene calls are TRBV2 and TRBJ2-1; D might be TRBD1 (6 bases). Germline V lookup: CDR1 SNHLY, CDR2 FYNNEI. CDR3 length equals 18 residues. Trimming shortened V by 2 bases and J by 2 bases, and 19 bases separated the two germline ends. The CDR3 loop is CASSEKHLDRPTYNEQFF. DNA for the CDR3: TGTGCCAGCAGTGAAAAACATCTAGACAGGCCGACCTACAATGAGCAGTTCTTC.

The chain has TRBV12-3 or TRBV12-4 and TRBJ2-5; perhaps TRBD1 as D (6 bases). This CDR3 comprises 13 residues. V was trimmed by 5 bases and J by 4 bases, leaving 11 bases between them. The CDR3 region is CASSKRGRETQYF. CDR3 bases: TGTGCCAGCAGTAAGAGGGGGAGAGAGACCCAGTACTTC.

The chain couples TRBV6-5 to TRBJ2-7; tentatively, D is TRBD2 (6 bases). From germline, CDR1 is MNHEY and CDR2 SVGAGI. V was cut by 4 bases and J by 2 bases, with 12 bases left in between. This CDR3 has 14 amino acids. CDR3 region: CASSSAGRAYEQYF. The CDR3 DNA reads TGTGCCAGCAGTTCTGCGGGACGGGCCTACGAGCAGTACTTC.